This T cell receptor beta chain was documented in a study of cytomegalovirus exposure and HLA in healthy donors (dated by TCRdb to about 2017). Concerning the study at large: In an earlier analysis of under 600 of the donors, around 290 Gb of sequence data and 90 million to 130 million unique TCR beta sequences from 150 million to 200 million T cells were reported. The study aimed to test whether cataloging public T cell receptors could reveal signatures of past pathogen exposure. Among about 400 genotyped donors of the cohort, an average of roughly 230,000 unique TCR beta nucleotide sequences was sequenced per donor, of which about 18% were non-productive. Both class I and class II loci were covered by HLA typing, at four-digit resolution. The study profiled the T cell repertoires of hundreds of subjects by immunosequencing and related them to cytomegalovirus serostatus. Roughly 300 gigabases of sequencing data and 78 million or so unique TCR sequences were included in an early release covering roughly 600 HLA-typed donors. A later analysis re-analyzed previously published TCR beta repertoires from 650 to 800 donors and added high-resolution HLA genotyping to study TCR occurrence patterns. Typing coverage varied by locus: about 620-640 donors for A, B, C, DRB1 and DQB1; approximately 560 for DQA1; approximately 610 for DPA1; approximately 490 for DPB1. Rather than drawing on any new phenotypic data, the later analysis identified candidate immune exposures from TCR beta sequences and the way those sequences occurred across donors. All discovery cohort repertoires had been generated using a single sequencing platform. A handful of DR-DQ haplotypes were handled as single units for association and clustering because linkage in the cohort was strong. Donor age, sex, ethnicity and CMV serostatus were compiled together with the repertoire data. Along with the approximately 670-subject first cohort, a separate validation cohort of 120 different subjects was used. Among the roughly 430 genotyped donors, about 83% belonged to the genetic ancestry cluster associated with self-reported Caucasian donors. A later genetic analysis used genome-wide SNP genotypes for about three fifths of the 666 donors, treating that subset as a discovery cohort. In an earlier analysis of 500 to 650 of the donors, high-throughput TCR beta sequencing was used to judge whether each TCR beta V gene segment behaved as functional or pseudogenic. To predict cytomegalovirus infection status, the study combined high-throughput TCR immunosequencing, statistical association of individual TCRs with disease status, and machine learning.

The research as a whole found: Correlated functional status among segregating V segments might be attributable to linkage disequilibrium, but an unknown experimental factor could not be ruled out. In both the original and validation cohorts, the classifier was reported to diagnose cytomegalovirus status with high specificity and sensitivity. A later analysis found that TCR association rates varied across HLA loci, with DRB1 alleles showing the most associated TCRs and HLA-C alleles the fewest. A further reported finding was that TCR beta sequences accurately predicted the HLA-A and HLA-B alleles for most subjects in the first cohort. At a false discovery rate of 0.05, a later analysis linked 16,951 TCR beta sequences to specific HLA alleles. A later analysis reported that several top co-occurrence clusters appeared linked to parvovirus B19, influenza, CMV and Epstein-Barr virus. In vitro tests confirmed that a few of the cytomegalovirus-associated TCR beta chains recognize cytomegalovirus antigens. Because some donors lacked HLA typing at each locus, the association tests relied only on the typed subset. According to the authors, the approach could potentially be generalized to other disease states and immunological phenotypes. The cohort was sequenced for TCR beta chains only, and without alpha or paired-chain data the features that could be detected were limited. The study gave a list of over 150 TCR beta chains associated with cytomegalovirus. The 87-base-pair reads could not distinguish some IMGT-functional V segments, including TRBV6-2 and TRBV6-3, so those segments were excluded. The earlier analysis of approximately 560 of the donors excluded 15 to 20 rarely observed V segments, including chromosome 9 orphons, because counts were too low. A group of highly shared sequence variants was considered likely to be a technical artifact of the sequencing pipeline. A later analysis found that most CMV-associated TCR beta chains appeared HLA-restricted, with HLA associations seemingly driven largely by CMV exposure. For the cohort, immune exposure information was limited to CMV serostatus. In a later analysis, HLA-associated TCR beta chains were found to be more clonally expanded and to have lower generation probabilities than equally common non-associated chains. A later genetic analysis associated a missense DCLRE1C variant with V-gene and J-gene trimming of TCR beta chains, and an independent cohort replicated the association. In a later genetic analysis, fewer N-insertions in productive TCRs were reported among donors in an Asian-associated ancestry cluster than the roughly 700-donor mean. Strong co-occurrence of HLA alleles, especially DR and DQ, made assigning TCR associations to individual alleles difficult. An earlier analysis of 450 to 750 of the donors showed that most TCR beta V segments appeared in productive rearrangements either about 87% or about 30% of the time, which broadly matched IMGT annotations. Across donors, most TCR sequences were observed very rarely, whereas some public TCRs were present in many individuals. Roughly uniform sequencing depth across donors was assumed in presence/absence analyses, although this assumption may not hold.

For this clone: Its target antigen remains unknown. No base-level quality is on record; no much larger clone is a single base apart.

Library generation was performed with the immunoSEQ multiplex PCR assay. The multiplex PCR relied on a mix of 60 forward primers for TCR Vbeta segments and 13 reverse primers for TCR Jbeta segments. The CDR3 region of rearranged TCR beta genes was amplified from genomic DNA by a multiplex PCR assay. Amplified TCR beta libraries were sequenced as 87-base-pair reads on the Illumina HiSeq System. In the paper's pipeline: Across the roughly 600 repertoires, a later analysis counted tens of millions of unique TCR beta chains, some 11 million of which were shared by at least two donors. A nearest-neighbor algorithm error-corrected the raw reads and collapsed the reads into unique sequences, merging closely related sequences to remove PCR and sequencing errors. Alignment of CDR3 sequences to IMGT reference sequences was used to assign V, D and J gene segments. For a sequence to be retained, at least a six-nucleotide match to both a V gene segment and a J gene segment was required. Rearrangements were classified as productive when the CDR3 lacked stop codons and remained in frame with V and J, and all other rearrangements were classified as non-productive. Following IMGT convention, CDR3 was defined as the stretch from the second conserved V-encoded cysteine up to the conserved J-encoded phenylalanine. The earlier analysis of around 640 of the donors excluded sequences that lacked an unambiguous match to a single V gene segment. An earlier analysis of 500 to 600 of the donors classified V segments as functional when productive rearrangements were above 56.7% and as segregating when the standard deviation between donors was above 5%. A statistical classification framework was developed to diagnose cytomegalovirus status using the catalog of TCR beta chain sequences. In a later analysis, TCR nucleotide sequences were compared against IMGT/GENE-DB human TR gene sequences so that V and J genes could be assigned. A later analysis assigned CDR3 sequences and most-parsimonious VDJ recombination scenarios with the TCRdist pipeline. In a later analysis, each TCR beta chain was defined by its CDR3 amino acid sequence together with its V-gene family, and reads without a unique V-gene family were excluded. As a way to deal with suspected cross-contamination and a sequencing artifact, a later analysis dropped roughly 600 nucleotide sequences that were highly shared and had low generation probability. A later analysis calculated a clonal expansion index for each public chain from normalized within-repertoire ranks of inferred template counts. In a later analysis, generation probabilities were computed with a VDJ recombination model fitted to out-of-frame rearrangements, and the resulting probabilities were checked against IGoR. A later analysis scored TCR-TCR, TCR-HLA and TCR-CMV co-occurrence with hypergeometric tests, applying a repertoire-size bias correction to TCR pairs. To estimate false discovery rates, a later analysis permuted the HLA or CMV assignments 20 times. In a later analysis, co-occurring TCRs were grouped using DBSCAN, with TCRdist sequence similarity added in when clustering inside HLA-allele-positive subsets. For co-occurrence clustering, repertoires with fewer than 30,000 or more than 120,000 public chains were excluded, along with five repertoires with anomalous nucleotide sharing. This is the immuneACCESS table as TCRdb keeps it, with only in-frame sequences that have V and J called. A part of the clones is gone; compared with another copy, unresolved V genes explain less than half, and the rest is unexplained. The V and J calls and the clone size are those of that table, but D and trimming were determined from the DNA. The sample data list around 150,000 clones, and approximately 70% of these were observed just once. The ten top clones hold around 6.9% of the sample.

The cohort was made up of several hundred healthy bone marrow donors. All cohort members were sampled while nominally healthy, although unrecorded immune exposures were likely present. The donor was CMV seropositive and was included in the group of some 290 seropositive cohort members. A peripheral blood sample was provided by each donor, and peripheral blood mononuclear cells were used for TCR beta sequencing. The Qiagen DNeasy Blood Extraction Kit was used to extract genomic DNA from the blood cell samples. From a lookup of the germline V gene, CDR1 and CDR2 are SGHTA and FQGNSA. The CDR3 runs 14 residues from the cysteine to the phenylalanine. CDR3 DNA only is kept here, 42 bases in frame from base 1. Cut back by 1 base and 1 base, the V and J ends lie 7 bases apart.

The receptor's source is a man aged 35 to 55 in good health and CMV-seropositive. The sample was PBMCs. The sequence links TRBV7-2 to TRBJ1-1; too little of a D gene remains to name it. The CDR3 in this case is CASSLGPQNTEAFF. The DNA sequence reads TGTGCCAGCAGCTTAGGGCCCCAGAACACTGAAGCTTTCTTT.